This section outlines one TCR beta chain sequence together with its context. It has no known antigen specificity. Per-base qualities were not stored, and no clone one base away is much larger. The CDR3 runs 16 amino acids, cysteine and phenylalanine included. The entry retains the CDR3 DNA only, 48 bases that are in frame from base 1. The germline V gene (reference sequence) provides CDR1 LNHNV and CDR2 YYDKDF. Trimming at the junction amounts to 0 bases on V and 4 bases on J, and the germline ends lie 13 bases apart. The sample originates from a study of T cells after yellow fever vaccination (dated by TCRdb to the late 2010s). About the study as a whole: Libraries from fractions with low cell numbers were prepared with the SMART-Seq v4 Ultra Low Input RNA kit. To track T-cell clones before and after primary and booster YFV17D yellow fever vaccination, bulk TCR alpha and beta repertoires were sequenced longitudinally. Blood was collected at multiple timepoints before and after primary and secondary immunization, and bulk PBMC replicates and cell subsets were isolated. Two healthy male donors, one aged 18 to 30 and one aged 30 to 40 years, were included in the cohort.

Synthesis of TCR cDNA relied on 5'RACE template switching, a step that introduced a universal primer site along with unique molecular identifiers. cDNA synthesis was primed from both the TCR alpha and TCR beta constant segments. Two PCR steps were used to amplify libraries, with sample barcodes and sequencing adapters being added in the second step. Sequencing of the libraries was done on either Illumina HiSeq 2500 (2x100 bp) or NovaSeq (2x150 bp). Concerning the study's data processing: Reads were demultiplexed and collapsed into UMI consensus sequences with MIGEC, and V(D)J alignment was performed with MiXCR. Vaccine-responding clonotypes were defined with edgeR using replicate PBMC samples, requiring FDR below 0.01 and a log2 fold change above 5 up to day 15. CD4 or CD8 identity was assigned to each bulk clonotype according to whether the clonotype was present at higher abundance in the sequenced CD4 repertoire or the sequenced CD8 repertoire. TCRdb trimmed public reads at Q25 via fastp, called clones via MiXCR and kept in-frame beta chains. Rows merge per CDR3 protein into single entries with the most common DNA and genes. TCRdb assigned the V and J calls; the authors' analysis was not used. Recorded for this sample are approximately 300,000 distinct CDR3 sequences; 10% to 15% of them occurred a single time. The ten largest clones represent 0.5% to 0.6% of the sample.

Findings and caveats that apply to the study as a whole: Because the study included only two donors, the extent to which the findings can be generalized is limited. Compared with the primary T-cell response, the secondary T-cell response was weaker but faster, peaking on day 5 rather than day 15. A small fraction of clonotypes showed up in both the CD4 and CD8 compartments, probably as a result of convergent recombination. FACS-sorted repertoires could contain abundant contaminating clonotypes from the bulk population, so computational filtering was required. Most clones expanded after primary vaccination were re-detected after the booster (almost 97% of CD4 and roughly 85% of CD8), suggesting broad memory maintenance.

Read against the paper, the sample's treatment or condition label means: live attenuated yellow fever vaccine strain. PBMCs were isolated from peripheral blood using a standard Ficoll-Paque protocol. Dynabeads CD4 and CD8 positive selection kits were used to isolate the CD4 and CD8 T-cell fractions. RNA was extracted with TriZol from bulk PBMCs, CD4 and CD8 fractions, and dextramer-positive and dextramer-negative fractions. The TCR was taken from a man aged 25-45 years who received the YFV17D yellow fever vaccine. The sequence joins TRBV15 to TRBJ2-1, with the D gene uncertain. Here the sequenced sample was CD4+ T cells sorted from PBMCs, taken 45 days after the yellow fever booster vaccination. The CDR3 loop reads CATSRETRPPYNEQFF. The DNA sequence is TGTGCCACCAGCAGAGAAACTCGTCCTCCTTACAATGAGCAGTTCTTC.